This is a list of T cell receptor beta chains from one sample in a study of blood T cell repertoires in COVID-19. Profiled with immunoSEQ multiplex PCR; TCRdb holds only in-frame clones, not every one. The sample records 50,000 to 80,000 clones, 88% being singletons. Sequencing was done on a sample of PBMCs or T cells enriched from blood (not recorded which). Every receptor here comes from a woman in her thirties or forties who had recovered from COVID-19. Both conserved end residues are part of each CDR3. The D gene is left open where the match is weak. Not all rows give a size; the values are once, few, many and, for expanded clones, a class.

>NA|TRBJ2-1|TRBV20-1|TRBD1
CSASPSDRVEINEQFF
TGCAGTGCTAGTCCCTCGGACAGGGTAGAAATCAATGAGCAGTTCTTC
>NA|TRBJ2-5|TRBV6-5|TRBD2
CASSYSKRGGQETQYF
TGTGCCAGCAGTTACTCTAAGCGGGGGGGCCAAGAGACCCAGTACTTC
>NA|TRBJ1-4|TRBV25-1|NA
CASSESNLEAATNEKLFF
TGTGCCAGCAGTGAAAGTAATCTGGAGGCCGCAACTAATGAAAAACTGTTTTTT
>NA|TRBJ2-1|TRBV29-1|NA
CSVEDLRPTSTYYSYNEQFF
TGCAGCGTTGAAGATCTTCGACCCACCTCCACCTACTACTCCTACAATGAGCAGTTCTTC
>once|TRBJ2-2|TRBV14|NA
CASSQDLRRANTGELFF
TGTGCCAGCAGCCAAGATCTCCGCAGGGCGAACACCGGGGAGCTGTTTTTT
>once|TRBJ2-6|TRBV24-1|TRBD2
CATSEHPSGGGPGANVLTF
TGTGCCACCAGTGAACACCCTTCGGGGGGGGGCCCTGGGGCCAACGTCCTGACTTTC
>NA|TRBJ1-4|TRBV4-1|TRBD1
CASSQPTGGYEKLFF
TGCGCCAGCAGCCAGCCTACAGGGGGGTACGAAAAACTGTTTTTT
>NA|TRBJ2-1|TRBV11-3|NA
CASSRSGLSNEQFF
TGTGCCAGCAGCCGGTCGGGACTCAGCAATGAGCAGTTCTTC
>NA|TRBJ2-1|TRBV27|TRBD1
CASSWTGLANEQFF
TGTGCCAGCAGCTGGACAGGGCTGGCCAATGAGCAGTTCTTC
>few|TRBJ1-4|TRBV23-1|NA
CASSQWTDLNEKLFF
TGCGCCAGCAGTCAGTGGACAGACCTTAATGAAAAACTGTTTTTT
>NA|TRBJ1-3|TRBV9|NA
CASSVEPWNPGGSSGNTIYF
TGTGCCAGCAGCGTAGAACCCTGGAACCCGGGGGGATCTAGCGGAAACACCATATATTTT
>NA|TRBJ1-1|TRBV20-1|NA
CSARVGTEAFF
TGCAGTGCCCGCGTCGGCACTGAAGCTTTCTTT
>NA|TRBJ2-1|TRBV5-1|TRBD2
CASSLLALAGGYNEQFF
TGCGCCAGCAGCTTGCTCGCCCTAGCGGGGGGTTACAATGAGCAGTTCTTC
>once|TRBJ1-1|TRBV5-1|NA
CASSLGPGSTEAFF
TGCGCCAGCAGCTTGGGCCCAGGTAGTACTGAAGCTTTCTTT
>NA|TRBJ2-7|TRBV7-9|TRBD1
CASSLAPTGGYEQYF
TGTGCCAGCAGCTTAGCACCTACAGGGGGCTACGAGCAGTACTTC
>once|TRBJ2-7|TRBV7-8|NA
CASSADTLYEQYF
TGTGCCAGCAGCGCGGACACCCTCTACGAGCAGTACTTC
>NA|TRBJ2-3|TRBV15|NA
CATSSPGQKITDTQYF
TGTGCCACCAGCAGTCCCGGACAGAAGATCACAGATACGCAGTATTTT
>NA|TRBJ1-1|TRBV3-1/TRBV3-2|NA
CASSPSGNTEAFF
TGTGCCAGCAGCCCCTCCGGGAACACTGAAGCTTTCTTT
>NA|TRBJ1-6|TRBV2|NA
CASSEGQATTSPLHF
TGTGCCAGCAGTGAGGGGCAGGCGACGACTTCACCCCTCCACTTT
>NA|TRBJ2-5|TRBV5-1|TRBD2
CARSWGGEETQYF
TGCGCCCGCAGTTGGGGGGGGGAAGAGACCCAGTACTTC
>NA|TRBJ1-2|TRBV19|TRBD1
CASSPGDRDYYGYTF
TGTGCCAGTAGTCCCGGGGACAGGGACTACTATGGCTACACCTTC
>NA|TRBJ2-3|TRBV19|TRBD2
CASSKGLAGDTDTQYF
TGTGCCAGTTCCAAAGGACTAGCGGGTGACACAGATACGCAGTATTTT
>NA|TRBJ2-5|TRBV5-1|NA
CASYRGLTDQETQYF
TGCGCCAGCTATCGAGGGTTGACGGACCAAGAGACCCAGTACTTC
>NA|TRBJ1-2|TRBV5-6|TRBD1
CASSSPTGRGYTF
TGTGCCAGCAGCTCACCGACAGGGCGAGGCTACACCTTC
>NA|TRBJ2-7|TRBV11-1|TRBD2
CASSLGLAGSSYEQYF
TGTGCCAGCAGCTTGGGACTAGCGGGATCTTCCTACGAGCAGTACTTC
>NA|TRBJ1-1|TRBV4-1|TRBD1
CASSQQGQTKVNTEAFF
TGCGCCAGCAGCCAACAGGGACAGACAAAGGTGAACACTGAAGCTTTCTTT
>NA|TRBJ1-1|TRBV11-3|TRBD1
CASSFSRGLEAFF
TGTGCCAGCAGCTTTAGCAGGGGGCTTGAAGCTTTCTTT
>NA|TRBJ1-5|TRBV27|NA
CASRNRANQPQHF
TGTGCCAGCAGGAACAGGGCAAATCAGCCCCAGCATTTT
>NA|TRBJ2-7|TRBV7-8|TRBD1
CASSQPTQGFSSYEQYF
TGTGCCAGCAGCCAGCCTACACAGGGGTTCAGCTCCTACGAGCAGTACTTC
>NA|TRBJ1-4|TRBV7-8|NA
CASSSWGVEKLFF
TGTGCCAGCAGCTCGTGGGGCGTTGAAAAACTGTTTTTT
>few|TRBJ2-3|TRBV5-1|NA
CASSLEGRQADTQYF
TGCGCCAGCAGCTTGGAAGGCCGACAGGCAGATACGCAGTATTTT
>NA|TRBJ1-4|TRBV4-1|NA
CASSQTLPNEKLFF
TGCGCCAGCAGCCAAACATTACCTAATGAAAAACTGTTTTTT
>NA|TRBJ2-3|TRBV5-4|TRBD2
CASSSLRGSTDTQYF
TGTGCCAGCAGCTCACTGCGGGGGAGCACAGATACGCAGTATTTT
>NA|TRBJ2-7|TRBV4-1|NA
CASSQEELGAYEQYF
TGCGCCAGCAGCCAAGAAGAGCTCGGGGCCTACGAGCAGTACTTC
>once|TRBJ1-2|TRBV15|NA
CATREPGILDYGYTF
TGTGCCACCAGGGAACCGGGAATTTTGGACTATGGCTACACCTTC
>NA|TRBJ2-5|TRBV5-1|NA
CASSFWGGVGSRETQYF
TGCGCCAGCAGCTTTTGGGGCGGGGTGGGTTCGCGAGAGACCCAGTACTTC
>NA|TRBJ2-1|TRBV5-1|TRBD2
CASSDSGGAGSYNEQFF
TGCGCCAGCTCGGATAGCGGGGGGGCCGGGTCCTACAATGAGCAGTTCTTC
>NA|TRBJ2-1|TRBV19|TRBD2
CASSSSGGLMYYNEQFF
TGTGCCAGTAGTTCCAGCGGGGGGCTGATGTACTACAATGAGCAGTTCTTC
>NA|TRBJ2-1|TRBV18|NA
CASSPLNEQFF
TGTGCCAGCTCTCCCCTCAATGAGCAGTTCTTC
>NA|TRBJ2-3|TRBV11-1|TRBD2
CASSPLTSGGTDTQYF
TGTGCCAGCAGCCCATTGACTAGCGGGGGCACAGATACGCAGTATTTT
>NA|TRBJ2-7|TRBV6-5|TRBD1
CASRTGGIPYEQYF
TGTGCCAGCAGGACAGGGGGCATCCCCTACGAGCAGTACTTC
>NA|TRBJ1-2|TRBV5-1|TRBD1
CASSSTGGVYGYTF
TGCGCCAGCAGCTCGACAGGGGGCGTCTATGGCTACACCTTC
>NA|TRBJ2-2|TRBV19|TRBD2
CASTKPGLGVHGELFF
TGTGCCAGTACCAAACCGGGACTAGGAGTTCACGGGGAGCTGTTTTTT
>NA|TRBJ1-1|TRBV5-1|TRBD1
CASSLIGGQVERNTEAFF
TGCGCCAGCAGCTTGATTGGCGGACAGGTAGAGAGGAACACTGAAGCTTTCTTT